The 31 T cell receptor beta chains presented below share a single source sample, sequenced in a study of Graves' ophthalmopathy and Graves' hyperthyroidism. Scientists amplified the TCR beta CDR3 regions from RNA transcripts. The first-round RT-PCR employed HTBI primers together with the Qiagen OneStep RT-PCR kit. A multiplex PCR was then performed as the second round. TCRdb re-derived calls from the multiplex PCR reads in MiXCR, one entry per CDR3 protein. The sample lists some 1.1 million distinct CDR3 sequences, less than 45% occurring once. Sequencing was performed on peripheral blood or thyroid tissue (not recorded which). These receptors all stem from an adult man with Graves' hyperthyroidism.

This clonotype was counted at least ten times. J is TRBJ1-2 and V is TRBV4-1, with D hard to call. Germline V gene lookup returns CDR1 MGHRA and CDR2 YSYEKL. The CDR3 runs to 14 residues. The ends were cut back, 1 base at V and 3 bases at J, with 9 bases in the middle. This CDR3 reads CASSQVWPDYGYTF. DNA of the CDR3: TGCGCCAGCAGCCAAGTTTGGCCAGACTATGGCTACACCTTC.

The V gene is TRBV25-1, the J gene TRBJ1-2; a possible D gene is TRBD1 (5 bases). The V end lost 10 bases, the J end lost 4 bases, and 22 bases lay between the germline ends. The CDR3 is 15 amino acids. Germline CDR1 reads MGHDK; CDR2 reads SYGVNS. The CDR3 nucleotides read TGTGCCACCAACCAGGCTCCTATACAGGTCTATGGCTACACCTTC. Translating gives CATNQAPIQVYGYTF.

In this sample, this clonotype turned up a few times. This may be a read error: a much more frequent sequence differs by one nucleotide. The CDR3 bases are TGTGCCAGCCAGGACGGGGGGCTTCAGCCCCAGCATTTT. This translates into CASQDGGLQPQHF. The chain links TRBV19 to TRBJ1-5; tentative D call: TRBD1 (6 bases). CDR1 is LNHDA and CDR2 is SQIVND in the germline V gene (reference sequence). The CDR3 covers 13 residues. V shed 9 bases and J shed 6 bases, with 15 bases lying between them.

The chain carries TRBV10-2 and TRBJ1-2; D call uncertain. Germline CDR1 reads WSHSY; CDR2 reads SAAADI. The CDR3 extends over 13 amino acids. Trimming took 2 bases from V and 6 from J, leaving 10 bases between them. The CDR3 DNA sequence: TGCGCCAGCAGTGAGCGTCCCGAAAATGGCTACACCTTC. Its protein is CASSERPENGYTF.

There are a few counts of this clonotype. Its ends do not fully match the called genes, so a read error is possible. The V gene is TRBV20-1, the J gene TRBJ2-7, with no clear D. The CDR3 is 14 amino acids. The germline gives CDR1 DFQATT, CDR2 SNEGSKA (reference sequence). The CDR3 reads CSARATTFVHEQYF. The CDR3, as DNA: TGCAGTGCCAGAGCTACTACCTTTGTCCACGAGCAGTACTTC.

This clonotype was recorded many times. The chain has TRBV20-1 and TRBJ2-5, with TRBD1 matching 12 bases. The CDR3 has 14 amino acids. Germline trimming cut 5 bases from V and 5 bases from J; bases unmatched to any gene: 6. CDR1 is DFQATT and CDR2 is SNEGSKA in the germline V gene (reference sequence). In DNA, the CDR3 is TGCAGTGCTGGGGACAGGGGGCGGTGGGAGACCCAGTACTTC. Its translation: CSAGDRGRWETQYF.

This clonotype occurred many times. The chain is built from TRBV9 and TRBJ1-2; D unclear. This CDR3 is built from 15 residues. The V and J ends lost 3 bases and 0 bases respectively, with 12 bases between them. Per the germline V gene, CDR1 is SGDLS and CDR2 is YYNGEE. DNA of the CDR3: TGTGCCAGCAGCGCCACACCAAACCCTAACTATGGCTACACCTTC. Protein sequence: CASSATPNPNYGYTF. Using reference TRBV9 and TRBJ1-2 for the parts outside the CDR3, the full variable domain is DSGVTQTPKHLITATGQRVTLRCSPRSGDLSVYWYQQSLDQGLQFLIQYYNGEERAKGNILERFSAQQFPDLHSELNLSSLELGDSALYFCASSATPNPNYGYTFGSGTRLTVV.

About this clonotype: A read error may be the cause here, since a much bigger clone is one base away. The rearrangement uses TRBV11-2 and TRBJ2-5; D is unclear. Germline V gene lookup returns CDR1 SGHAT and CDR2 FQNNGV. CDR3 length equals 13 residues. The CDR3 coding sequence is TGTGCCAGCAACTTAGACACAAAAGAGACCCAGTACTTC. Amino acids: CASNLDTKETQYF.

Turning to this clonotype: A clone one base away is much larger, so this may be a read error. This sequence joins TRBV5-4 and TRBJ1-1, with a tentative D call TRBD1 (6 bases). The length of the CDR3 is 13 residues. Germline lookup yields CDR1 SGHNT and CDR2 YYREEE (reference sequence). CDR3 residues: CAGGGPLNTEAFF. CDR3 DNA sequence: TGTGCAGGCGGGGGGCCATTGAACACTGAAGCTTTCTTT. The variable domain in full, with the rest retrieved from reference TRBV5-4 and TRBJ1-1, is ETGVTQSPTHLIKTRGQQVTLRCSSQSGHNTVSWYQQALGQGPQFIFQYYREEENGRGNFPPRFSGLQFPNYSSELNVNALELDDSALYLCAGGGPLNTEAFFGQGTRLTVV.

The chain couples TRBV6-5 to TRBJ1-4; D is unresolved. From germline, CDR1 is MNHEY and CDR2 SVGAGI. Deletions cut 0 bases from V and 8 bases from J, with 10 bases between. This CDR3 has 14 residues. The CDR3 nucleotides read TGTGCCAGCAGTTACTCTGGCGGGAGCGAAAAACTGTTTTTT. Its translation: CASSYSGGSEKLFF.

The J gene is TRBJ1-2, the V gene TRBV10-3; TRBD1 matches 7 bases. Germline CDR1 and CDR2: ENHRY and SYGVKD. CDR3 length: 14 residues. V lost 3 bases to trimming and J lost 8 bases; unmatched junction nucleotides: 9. The CDR3 bases are TGTGCCATCAGTGACGTGGCAGGGGGAGGAGGCTACACCTTC. This gives the protein CAISDVAGGGGYTF.

This clonotype was seen at least ten times. In DNA form, the CDR3 reads TGTGCCAGCAGCGTAGGGGGGGCAAATAATTCACCCCTCCACTTT. Its translation: CASSVGGANNSPLHF. This chain joins TRBV9 and TRBJ1-6, with D possibly matching TRBD1 (6 bases). Trimming removed 0 bases at V and 5 bases at J, with 9 bases between. CDR3 length: 15 residues. Per the germline V gene, CDR1 is SGDLS and CDR2 is YYNGEE.

The table lists this clonotype with a few counts. The chain carries TRBV6-5 and TRBJ2-2; possibly TRBD1 for D (5 bases). Germline V gene data show CDR1 as MNHEY and CDR2 as SVGAGI. V dropped 7 bases and J dropped 2 bases, with 11 bases sitting between them. The CDR3 spans 14 residues. Here the CDR3 reads CASIGRVNTGELFF. The DNA for the CDR3 is TGTGCCAGCATAGGCAGGGTCAACACCGGGGAGCTGTTTTTT.

This clonotype appeared many times. The rearrangement joins TRBV4-3 to TRBJ2-7; 14 positions match TRBD2. Unmatched junction bases numbered 4, after V lost 4 bases and J lost 5 bases. The CDR3 is 15 amino acids. The germline V gene has CDR1 LGHNA and CDR2 YSLEER. The CDR3 sequence: CASSPGLAGADEQYF. The CDR3 coding sequence is TGCGCCAGCAGCCCGGGACTAGCGGGAGCGGACGAGCAGTACTTC.

This clonotype was seen a few times. V gene TRBV5-4 combines with J gene TRBJ2-7, with 10 bases fitting TRBD2. After removal of 2 bases from V and 3 bases from J, the junction contained 5 bases not matched to a gene. The CDR3 sequence is 15 residues long. Germline V gene data show CDR1 as SGHNT and CDR2 as YYREEE (reference sequence). The CDR3: CASSFSSSGSYEQYF. CDR3 nucleotides: TGTGCCAGCAGCTTCTCGTCTAGCGGGAGCTACGAGCAGTACTTC.

This clonotype was recorded many times. Here the CDR3 DNA reads TGTGCCACCAGACGGGGCTCAAACTATGGCTACACCTTC. As protein: CATRRGSNYGYTF. The genes are TRBV6-4 and TRBJ1-2, with TRBD1 as a possible D gene (5 bases). CDR3 length: 13 amino acids. The V gene lost 10 bases and the J gene lost 2 bases, with 14 bases spanning the gap. Per the germline V gene, CDR1 is MRHNA and CDR2 is SNTAGT.

There are many counts of this clonotype. The chain is built from TRBV7-6 and TRBJ1-4; D is undetermined. This CDR3 has 13 residues. Germline V gives CDR1 SGHVS, CDR2 FNYEAQ. Between the trimmed V and J ends, which lost 5 bases and 8 bases, there was a span of 12 bases. CDR3 coding DNA: TGTGCCAGCAGCCTCCGGGGTGGGGAAAAACTGTTTTTT. As protein: CASSLRGGEKLFF. Combining the CDR3 with reference TRBV7-6 and TRBJ1-4 gives the whole variable domain GAGVSQSPRYKVTKRGQDVALRCDPISGHVSLYWYRQALGQGPEFLTYFNYEAQQDKSGLPNDRFSAERPEGSISTLTIQRTEQRDSAMYRCASSLRGGEKLFFGSGTQLSVL.

The chain joins TRBV10-3 to TRBJ1-6, with TRBD1 identical over 9 bases. Germline V lookup: CDR1 ENHRY, CDR2 SYGVKD. Trimming at V came to 8 bases and at J to 8 bases, leaving 4 bases not matched to a gene. The CDR3 totals 13 residues. The CDR3 sequence: CAIGTGGDSPLHF. The DNA for the CDR3 is TGTGCCATCGGAACAGGGGGCGATTCACCCCTCCACTTT.

This clonotype was recorded at least ten times. The gene calls are TRBV5-5 and TRBJ1-1, with D perhaps matching TRBD1 (5 bases). The V gene lost 9 bases and the J gene lost 4 bases, with 19 bases spanning the gap. The CDR3 sequence is 14 residues long. Germline V gives CDR1 SGHKS, CDR2 YYEKEE (reference sequence). CDR3 sequence: CATQTLTGPTEAFF. CDR3 DNA: TGTGCCACCCAAACGCTGACGGGGCCCACTGAAGCTTTCTTT.

With regard to this clonotype: A much larger clone differs from this one at a single base, so this may be a read error. CDR3 sequence reads: CASSHRGQGIQETQYF. In nucleotides, the CDR3 is TGTGCCAGCAGTCACCGAGGTCAGGGAATACAAGAGACCCAGTACTTC. The gene calls are TRBV6-6 and TRBJ2-5; a weak D match, TRBD1 (5 bases). The V end was cut by 5 bases, the J end by 2 bases, with 18 bases between. Germline V gives CDR1 MNHNY, CDR2 SVGAGI (reference sequence). The CDR3 has 16 amino acids.

In its sample, this clonotype was seen once. V and J are TRBV5-6 and TRBJ2-7; 11 nucleotides line up with TRBD2. V shed 4 bases, J shed 2 bases, and the junction held 8 bases outside the gene matches. This CDR3 has 16 amino acids. Germline values: CDR1 SGHDT, CDR2 YYEEEE. CDR3 loop: CASSGLAGGPTYEQYF. In DNA form, the CDR3 reads TGTGCCAGCAGCGGGCTAGCGGGAGGACCTACCTACGAGCAGTACTTC.

The rearrangement joins TRBV6-5 to TRBJ1-3; no clear D. CDR1 is MNHEY, CDR2 SVGAGI, per germline. The CDR3 length is 11 residues. With 6 bases removed from V and 7 bases from J, the gap between germline ends came to 7 bases. CDR3 DNA: TGTGCCAGCAGAGTCCTTAACACCATATATTTT. This translates into CASRVLNTIYF.

This clonotype has a count of ten or more. V is TRBV29-1 and J is TRBJ1-1; D perhaps matches TRBD1 (6 bases). The V and J ends lost 4 bases and 0 bases respectively, with 9 bases between them. The CDR3 consists of 13 residues. The germline CDR1 and CDR2 sequences are SQVTM and ANQGSEA. CDR3 protein: CSVAGALNTEAFF. CDR3 in DNA: TGCAGCGTTGCAGGGGCCTTGAACACTGAAGCTTTCTTT.

This clonotype was observed many times. The chain links TRBV9 to TRBJ1-1, with no clear D. V was clipped by 4 bases and J by 0 bases, with 16 bases between them. This CDR3 region has 16 residues. Germline lookup yields CDR1 SGDLS and CDR2 YYNGEE. CDR3 in DNA: TGTGCCAGCAGCCTAGGGTCGAGGATCATGAACACTGAAGCTTTCTTT. It yields the protein CASSLGSRIMNTEAFF.

Regarding this clonotype: This may arise from a read error, as a much more abundant clone is one base away. This chain connects TRBV19 to TRBJ1-1; 10 nucleotides match TRBD1. The germline CDR1 and CDR2 sequences are LNHDA and SQIVND (reference sequence). This CDR3 region has 16 residues. Trimming removed 6 bases from V and 5 bases from J; junction bases left unmatched: 12. In nucleotides, the CDR3 is TGTGCCAGTAGCTACGGGGACAGGGGTAAGAGTACTGAAGCTTTCTTT. Protein: CASSYGDRGKSTEAFF.

DNA for the CDR3: TGTGCCAGCAGCCCAGATTATATTGGGACCCAGTACTTC. Its translation: CASSPDYIGTQYF. The rearrangement uses TRBV7-2 and TRBJ2-5; D is unresolved. V lost 5 bases to trimming and J lost 7 bases, with 14 bases between them. Germline V lookup: CDR1 SGHTA, CDR2 FQGNSA. The CDR3 runs 13 residues.

This clonotype was detected a few times. The chain has TRBV20-1 and TRBJ2-7, with D perhaps TRBD2 (6 bases). CDR1 DFQATT and CDR2 SNEGSKA come from the germline V gene (reference sequence). The CDR3 has 13 amino acids. V lost 6 bases and J 2 bases, leaving 14 bases between the germline ends. CDR3 in DNA: TGCAGTGCCGAGAGACGCGGGACCTACGAGCAGTACTTC. This encodes CSAERRGTYEQYF.

This clonotype has at least ten counts. The chain uses TRBV19 and TRBJ2-7, with D unresolved. The CDR3 runs to 11 residues. V dropped 6 bases and J dropped 5 bases, with 8 bases sitting between them. The germline V gene encodes CDR1 LNHDA and CDR2 SQIVND (reference sequence). The DNA for the CDR3 is TGTGCCAGTAGAAACACGGACGAGCAGTACTTC. It yields the protein CASRNTDEQYF.

The genes are TRBV20-1 and TRBJ1-1, with TRBD1 matching 10 bases. The CDR3 contains 13 residues. Germline CDR1 DFQATT, CDR2 SNEGSKA (reference sequence). This chain's CDR3 is CSADRGLSTEAFF. CDR3 DNA: TGCAGCGCGGACAGGGGGTTGAGCACTGAAGCTTTCTTT.

This clonotype has just a few counts. The rearrangement links TRBV5-6 to TRBJ1-3; the D gene is possibly TRBD1 (6 bases). The V end lost 5 bases, the J end lost 2 bases, and 14 bases lay between the germline ends. CDR1 SGHDT and CDR2 YYEEEE come from the germline V gene. The CDR3 extends over 15 amino acids. The CDR3 nucleotides are TGTGCCAGCAGAACCCAACAGGGTGCTGGAAACACCATATATTTT. Amino acids: CASRTQQGAGNTIYF.

This clonotype has at least ten counts. V is TRBV29-1 and J is TRBJ2-5; D gene uncertain. Trimming pared 6 bases from V and 7 bases from J, leaving 12 bases between. CDR3 length: 11 residues. Germline CDR1 SQVTM, CDR2 ANQGSEA. CDR3 loop: CSVHSWGTQYF. The CDR3, as DNA: TGCAGCGTCCACTCTTGGGGGACCCAGTACTTC.